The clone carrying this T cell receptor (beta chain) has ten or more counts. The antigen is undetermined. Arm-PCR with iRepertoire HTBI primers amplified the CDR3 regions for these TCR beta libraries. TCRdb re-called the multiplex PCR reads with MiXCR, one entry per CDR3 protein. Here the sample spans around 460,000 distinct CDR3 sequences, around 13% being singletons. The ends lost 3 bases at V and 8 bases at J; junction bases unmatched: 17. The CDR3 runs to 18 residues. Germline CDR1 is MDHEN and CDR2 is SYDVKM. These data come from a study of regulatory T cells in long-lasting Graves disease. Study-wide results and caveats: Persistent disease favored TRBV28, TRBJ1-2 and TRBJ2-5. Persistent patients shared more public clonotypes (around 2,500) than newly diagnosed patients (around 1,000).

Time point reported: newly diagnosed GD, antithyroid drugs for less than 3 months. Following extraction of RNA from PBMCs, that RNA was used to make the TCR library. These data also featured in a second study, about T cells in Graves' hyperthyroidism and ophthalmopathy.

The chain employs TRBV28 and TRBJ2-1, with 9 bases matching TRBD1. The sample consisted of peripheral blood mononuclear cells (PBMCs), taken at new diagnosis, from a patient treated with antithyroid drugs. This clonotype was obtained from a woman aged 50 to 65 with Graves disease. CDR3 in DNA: TGTGCCAGCAGTTTTTTGGGACAGGGCAAGGATAAATTCCATGAGCAGTTCTTC. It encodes CASSFLGQGKDKFHEQFF.